This TCR beta chain was captured by sequencing in a study of control samples from healthy donors and cancer patients. This CDR3 is built from 16 residues. Trimming removed 5 bases from V and 4 bases from J, with 15 bases in between. The germline CDR1 and CDR2 sequences are LNHDA and SQIVND (reference sequence). Using immunoSEQ multiplex PCR, the repertoire was profiled, and TCRdb retains in-frame clones only, with some absent. Of around 130,000 clones in the sample, around 89% were seen once. The receptor was isolated from a man between 50 and 59 years old in good health. V is TRBV19 and J is TRBJ2-6, with D perhaps matching TRBD2 (5 bases). Specimen: blood. CDR3 amino acids: CASSPTRGAGANVLTF. The CDR3 region has the DNA TGTGCCAGTAGTCCGACCCGGGGAGCAGGGGCCAACGTCCTGACTTTC.